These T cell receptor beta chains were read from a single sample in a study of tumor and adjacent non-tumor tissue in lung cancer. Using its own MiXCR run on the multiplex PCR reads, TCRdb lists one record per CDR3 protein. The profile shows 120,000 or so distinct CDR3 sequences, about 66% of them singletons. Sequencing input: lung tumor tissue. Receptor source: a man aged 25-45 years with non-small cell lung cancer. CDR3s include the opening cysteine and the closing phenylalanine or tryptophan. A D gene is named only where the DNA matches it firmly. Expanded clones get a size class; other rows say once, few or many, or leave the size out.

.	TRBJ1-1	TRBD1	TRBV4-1	CASSQDEGADNEAFF	TGCGCCAGCAGTCAAGATGAGGGGGCAGACAATGAAGCTTTCTTT
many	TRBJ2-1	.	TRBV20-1	CSARWVGEQFF	TGCAGTGCACGGTGGGTAGGTGAGCAGTTCTTC
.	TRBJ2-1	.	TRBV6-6	CASSSGTLMYNEQFF	TGTGCCAGCAGTTCCGGGACTCTAATGTACAATGAACAGTTCTTC
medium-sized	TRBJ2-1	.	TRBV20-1	CSARDLGRYNEQFF	TGCAGTGCTAGAGATTTGGGCAGATACAATGAGCAGTTCTTC
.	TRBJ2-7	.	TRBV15	CATSSPAGIEQYF	TGTGCCACCAGCTCTCCGGCAGGGATAGAGCAGTACTTC
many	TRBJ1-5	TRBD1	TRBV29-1	CSVRTGGYGQPQHF	TGCAGCGTTAGGACAGGGGGATACGGACAGCCCCAGCATTTT
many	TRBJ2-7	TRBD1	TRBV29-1	CSVAGQAYEQYF	TGCAGCGTCGCCGGACAGGCCTACGAGCAGTACTTC
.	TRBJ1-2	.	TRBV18	CASSPAGGTNYGYTF	TGTGCCAGCTCACCAGCGGGGGGGACTAACTATGGCTACACCTTC
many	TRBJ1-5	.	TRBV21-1	CASSKVRFSNQPQHF	TGTGCCAGCAGCAAAGTTCGTTTTTCCAATCAGCCCCAGCATTTT
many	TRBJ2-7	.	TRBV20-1	CSAREGGASYEQYF	TGCAGTGCTAGAGAGGGCGGGGCCTCCTACGAGCAGTACTTC
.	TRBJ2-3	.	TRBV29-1	CSAGLTGTQYF	TGCAGCGCAGGGCTCACAGGTACACAGTATTTT
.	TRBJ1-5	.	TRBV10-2	CASRESRDQPQHF	TGCGCCAGCAGAGAGTCAAGAGATCAGCCCCAGCATTTT
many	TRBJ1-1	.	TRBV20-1	CSARQGLNTEAFF	TGCAGTGCTAGGCAGGGGTTGAACACTGAAGCTTTCTTT
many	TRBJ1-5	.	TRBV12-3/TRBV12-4	CASSPDNNQPQHF	TGTGCCAGCAGTCCGGACAACAATCAGCCCCAGCATTTT
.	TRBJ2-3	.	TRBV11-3	CVSSLDPAITSTDTQYF	TGTGTCAGCAGTTTAGATCCAGCGATAACTAGCACAGATACGCAGTATTTT
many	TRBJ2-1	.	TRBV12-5	CASGLRGSYNEQFF	TGTGCTAGTGGTTTGCGGGGATCCTACAATGAGCAGTTCTTC
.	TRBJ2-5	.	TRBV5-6	CASRIGNMYQETQHF	TGTGCCAGCAGAATTGGCAATATGTACCAAGAGACCCAACACTTC
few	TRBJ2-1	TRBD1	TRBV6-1	CASRRVVTGNNEQFF	TGTGCCAGCAGGAGGGTCGTGACAGGGAACAATGAGCAGTTCTTC
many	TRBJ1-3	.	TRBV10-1	CASSESRASGNTIYF	TGCGCCAGCAGTGAGTCAAGGGCCTCTGGAAACACCATATATTTT
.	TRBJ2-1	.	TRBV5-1	CAGNLGGSYNEQFF	TGCGCCGGCAACCTGGGGGGCTCCTACAATGAGCAGTTCTTC
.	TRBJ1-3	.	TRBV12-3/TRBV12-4	CANSLPRTSTAGNTIYF	TGTGCCAACAGTTTACCCCGGACATCTACTGCTGGAAACACCATATATTTT
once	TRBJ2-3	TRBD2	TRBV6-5	CTNSKGLGPTDTQYF	TGTACCAACAGTAAGGGACTAGGCCCCACAGATACGCAGTATTTT
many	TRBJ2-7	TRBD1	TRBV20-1	CSAGTVSYEQYF	TGCAGTGCCGGGACAGTATCCTACGAGCAGTACTTC
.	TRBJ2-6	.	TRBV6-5	CDNSWNPGSGANVLTF	TGTGACAACAGTTGGAACCCAGGGTCTGGGGCCAACGTCCTGACTTTC
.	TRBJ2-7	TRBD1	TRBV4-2	CASSHQGAGGHEQYF	TGTGCCAGCAGCCATCAGGGGGCAGGGGGCCACGAACAGTACTTC
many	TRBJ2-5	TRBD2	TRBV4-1	CASSQDALAGEETQYF	TGCGCCAGCAGCCAAGATGCGCTAGCGGGAGAAGAGACCCAGTACTTC
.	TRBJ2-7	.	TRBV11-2	CASSFTWRNYEQYF	TGTGCCAGCAGTTTTACCTGGAGAAACTACGAGCAGTACTTC
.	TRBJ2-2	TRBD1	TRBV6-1	CASSPWTGENTGGLFF	TGTGCCAGCAGCCCCTGGACAGGGGAAAACACCGGGGGGCTGTTTTTC
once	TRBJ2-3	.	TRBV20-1	CNVRVPTDTQYF	TGCAATGTTAGAGTGCCTACTGATACGCAGTATTTT
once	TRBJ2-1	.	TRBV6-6	CARSQGTPFVQFF	TGTGCCAGGAGTCAAGGGACACCATTTGTGCAGTTCTTC
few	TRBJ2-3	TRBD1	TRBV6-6	CASSFSGGTTDTQYF	TGTGCCAGCAGTTTTTCAGGGGGAACCACAGATACGCAGTATTTT
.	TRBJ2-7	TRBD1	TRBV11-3	CASSPPTGYERYF	TGTGCCAGCAGCCCCCCGACAGGGTACGAGCGGTACTTT
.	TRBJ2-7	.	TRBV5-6	CASSLYNSYEQYF	TGTGCCAGCAGCTTGTACAATTCCTACGAGCAGTACTTC
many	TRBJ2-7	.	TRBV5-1	CASSTGTAYEQYF	TGCGCCAGCAGCACTGGGACGGCCTACGAGCAGTACTTC
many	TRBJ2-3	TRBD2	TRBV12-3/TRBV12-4	CASSLQLAGVADTQYF	TGTGCCAGCAGTTTACAACTAGCGGGGGTGGCAGATACGCAGTATTTT
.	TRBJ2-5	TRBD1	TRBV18	CASSRTTGLEETQYF	TGTGCCAGCTCAAGAACGACAGGGTTGGAAGAGACCCAGTACTTC
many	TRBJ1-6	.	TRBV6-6	CAVLLEGAYNSPLHF	TGTGCCGTTCTCCTCGAGGGGGCCTATAATTCACCCCTCCACTTT
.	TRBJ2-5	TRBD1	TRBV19	CASSPRAHRGETQYF	TGTGCCAGTAGTCCAAGGGCCCACAGGGGAGAGACCCAGTACTTC
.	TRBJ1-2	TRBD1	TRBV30	CAWSGDSNYGYTF	TGTGCCTGGAGTGGGGACAGTAACTATGGCTACACCTTC
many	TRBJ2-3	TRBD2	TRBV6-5	CASSRGSGPGDTQYF	TGTGCCAGCAGTCGCGGGAGCGGCCCGGGAGATACGCAGTATTTT
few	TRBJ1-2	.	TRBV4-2	CASSRGHGGNYGYTF	TGTGCCAGCAGCCGAGGACATGGGGGGAACTATGGCTACACCTTC
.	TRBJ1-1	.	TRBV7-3	CASSTDRYTEAFF	TGTGCCAGCAGCACCGACAGGTACACTGAAGCTTTCTTT
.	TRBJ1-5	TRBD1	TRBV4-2	CASSQEGQPNQPQHF	TGTGCCAGCAGCCAAGAGGGACAGCCGAATCAGCCCCAGCATTTT
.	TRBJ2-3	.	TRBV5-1	CAISLAWAPRGTDTQYF	TGCGCCATCAGCTTGGCCTGGGCACCCAGGGGCACGGATACGCAGTATTTT
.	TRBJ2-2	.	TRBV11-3	CVSSSRGRPDTGELFF	TGTGTCAGCAGCTCCCGGGGCAGACCAGACACCGGGGAGCTGTTTTTT
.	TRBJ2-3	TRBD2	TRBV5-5	CTISLELAGGRDTQYF	TGTACCATCAGCTTGGAGCTAGCGGGGGGGCGAGATACGCAGTATTTT
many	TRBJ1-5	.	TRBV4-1	CASSQDQGGVVDQPQHF	TGCGCCAGCAGCCAAGATCAAGGTGGGGTGGTGGATCAGCCCCAGCATTTT
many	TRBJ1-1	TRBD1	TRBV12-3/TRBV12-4	CASSFGQVGEAFF	TGTGCCAGCAGTTTCGGACAGGTTGGTGAAGCTTTCTTT
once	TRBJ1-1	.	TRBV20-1	CSAEMGGEAFF	TGCAGTGCTGAGATGGGGGGTGAAGCTTTCTTT
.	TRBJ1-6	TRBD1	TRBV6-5	CASSRGGTGSSSPLHF	TGTGCCAGCAGTAGGGGCGGGACAGGGTCCTCTTCACCCCTCCACTTT
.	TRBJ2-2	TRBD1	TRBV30	CAWNRGYGELFF	TGTGCCTGGAACAGGGGGTACGGGGAGCTGTTTTTT
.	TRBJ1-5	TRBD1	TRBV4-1	CASSQEDRGDQSQHF	TGCGCCAGCAGCCAAGAGGACAGGGGTGATCAGTCCCAACATTTT
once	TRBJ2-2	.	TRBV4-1	CASSQAEPTEDTVELFF	TGCGCAAGCAGCCAAGCTGAACCGACAGAAGATACCGTGGAGCTGTTTTTT